Shown below are 32 T cell receptor beta chains from a single sample sequenced in a study of preoperative IRX-2 immunotherapy in early breast cancer. Sample treatment: preoperative locoregional IRX-2 cytokine immunotherapy. This table comes from immunoSEQ multiplex PCR, and its TCRdb copy is limited to in-frame clones, with some not included. Of roughly 34,000 clones in the sample, about 90% were seen once. The source material was tumor tissue, sampled after IRX-2 immunotherapy. These TCRs come from a human donor with breast cancer.

In its sample, this clone was seen a few times. V gene TRBV11-3 combines with J gene TRBJ2-1; D not certain. CDR3 length equals 15 residues. The V and J ends lost 2 bases and 0 bases respectively, with 8 bases between them. The germline V gene encodes CDR1 SGHNT and CDR2 YENEEA. CDR3 in DNA: TGTGCCAGCAGCTTAAGGAAAAGCTCCTACAATGAGCAGTTCTTC. This gives the protein CASSLRKSSYNEQFF.

The CDR3 DNA reads TGTGCCAGCAGTTACTCGACGGCAGGGAGCACAGATACGCAGTATTTT. This encodes CASSYSTAGSTDTQYF. J is TRBJ2-3 and V is TRBV6-8; TRBD1 might be the D (5 bases). This CDR3 has 16 residues. Germline values: CDR1 MNHGY, CDR2 SAAAGT. The V gene lost 0 bases and the J gene lost 0 bases, with 10 bases spanning the gap.

The J gene is TRBJ1-5, the V gene TRBV6-8; D may be TRBD1 (5 bases). In germline, CDR1 is MNHGY, CDR2 SAAAGT. Deletions cut 6 bases from V and 3 bases from J, with 21 bases between. CDR3 length: 17 amino acids. CDR3 sequence reads: CASRQTGFVGVNQPQHF. The DNA for the CDR3 is TGTGCCAGCAGACAAACAGGTTTCGTCGGGGTCAATCAGCCCCAGCATTTT.

This clone was seen a handful of times. This chain uses TRBV18 with TRBJ1-1; D perhaps matches TRBD1 (5 bases). V lost 2 bases and J 1 base, leaving 5 bases between the germline ends. The germline CDR1 and CDR2 sequences are KGHSH and LQKENI. The CDR3 spans 13 residues. The CDR3 loop is CASSPGTNTEAFF. DNA of the CDR3: TGTGCCAGCTCACCAGGGACGAACACTGAAGCTTTCTTT.

The chain employs TRBV29-1 and TRBJ1-2, with D possibly TRBD1 on 5 matching bases. V was pared by 7 bases and J by 7 bases, with 16 bases between. The CDR3 has 12 amino acids. Germline V gene data show CDR1 as SQVTM and CDR2 as ANQGSEA. For the CDR3, the DNA is TGCAGCGCCGAAGGGGATGGCCTTGGCTACACCTTC. This codes for CSAEGDGLGYTF. Combining the CDR3 with reference TRBV29-1 and TRBJ1-2 gives the whole variable domain SAVISQKPSRDICQRGTSLTIQCQVDSQVTMMFWYRQQPGQSLTLIATANQGSEATYESGFVIDKFPISRPNLTFSTLTVSNMSPEDSSIYLCSAEGDGLGYTFGSGTRLTVV.

This clone showed up just once. The chain is built from TRBV5-1 and TRBJ2-5, with TRBD2 identical over 9 bases. Germline V gene sequence: CDR1 SGHRS, CDR2 YFSETQ. This CDR3 has 15 residues. V lost 1 base to trimming and J lost 3 bases; unmatched junction nucleotides: 4. CDR3 sequence (DNA): TGCGCCAGCAGCTTGCAGGCTAGCGGGAAAGAGACCCAGTACTTC. Protein product: CASSLQASGKETQYF.

The rearrangement uses TRBV7-7 and TRBJ2-7, with a weak D call TRBD2 (6 bases). Germline V CDR1 and CDR2: SSHAT, FNYEAQ (reference sequence). There are 14 residues in the CDR3. V dropped 4 bases and J dropped 1 base, with 11 bases sitting between them. The CDR3 loop reads CASSSWDFSYEQYF. CDR3 nucleotides: TGTGCCAGCAGCTCGTGGGACTTTTCCTACGAGCAGTACTTC.

V usage is TRBV7-4 and J usage is TRBJ2-5, with 7 bases lining up with TRBD2. Germline V gives CDR1 SGHVT, CDR2 SQSDAQ. The CDR3 loop spans 16 amino acids. Trimming cost V 1 base and J 5 bases; bases outside gene matches: 10. The CDR3 spells CASSLEIGRAGETQYF. The CDR3, as DNA: TGTGCCAGCAGCTTAGAAATTGGGAGGGCCGGGGAGACCCAGTACTTC. The full variable domain, with the rest looked up from reference TRBV7-4 and TRBJ2-5, is GAGVSQSPRYKVAKRGRDVALRCDSISGHVTLYWYRQTLGQGSEVLTYSQSDAQRDKSGRPSGRFSAERPERSVSTLKIQRTEQGDSAVYLCASSLEIGRAGETQYFGPGTRLLVL.

The chain carries TRBV14 and TRBJ1-2; D uncertain. Germline CDR1 SGHDN, CDR2 FVKESK. This CDR3 region has 15 residues. The V end lost 0 bases, the J end lost 8 bases, and 16 bases lay between the germline ends. The chain's CDR3 is CASSQDISGFGGYTF. DNA for the CDR3: TGTGCCAGCAGCCAAGATATTTCGGGGTTCGGCGGCTACACCTTC.

The table lists this clone with a count of one. V usage is TRBV22-1 and J usage is TRBJ1-5; the table names TRBD1, a call not compared with the DNA. TRBV22-1 is assigned pseudogene status. This CDR3 has 15 amino acids. This CDR3 reads CASSPRTGLNQPQHF. The CDR3 DNA is TGTGCCAGCAGCCCCCGGACAGGGCTCAATCAGCCCCAGCATTTT.

The chain is built from TRBV11-3 and TRBJ2-3; D is unclear. This CDR3 has 17 residues. Germline lookup yields CDR1 SGHNT and CDR2 YENEEA. V gave up 2 bases and J gave up 7 bases, with 22 bases separating them. CDR3 DNA: TGTGCCAGCAGCTTAAGAGGTCCTGAGGCTAGTTTGAATACGCAGTATTTT. Amino acid sequence: CASSLRGPEASLNTQYF.

This rearrangement joins TRBV11-3 to TRBJ1-1; TRBD1 might be the D (6 bases). The CDR3 runs to 15 residues. Germline V gene lookup returns CDR1 SGHNT and CDR2 YENEEA. The germline V and J ends were trimmed by 0 bases and 5 bases, with 13 bases remaining between them. The CDR3 DNA sequence: TGTGCCAGCAGCTTAGAGCAGGGGCGCGGGACTGAAGCTTTCTTT. Translation gives CASSLEQGRGTEAFF.

This chain uses TRBV6-8 with TRBJ1-3; D might be TRBD1 (6 bases). The germline gives CDR1 MNHGY, CDR2 SAAAGT. Trimming stripped 9 bases from V and 0 bases from J, with 9 bases between. This CDR3 is built from 13 residues. This CDR3 reads CASQGNSGNTIYF. CDR3 bases: TGTGCCAGTCAGGGGAACTCTGGAAACACCATATATTTT.

The chain employs TRBV6-8 and TRBJ2-7, with D perhaps matching TRBD1 (6 bases). V gave up 0 bases and J gave up 3 bases, with 6 bases separating them. CDR1 and CDR2 (germline): MNHGY, SAAAGT. The CDR3 sequence is 13 residues long. The CDR3 DNA follows: TGTGCCAGCAGTTACTCCAGGGGCTACGAGCAGTACGTC. It is translated as CASSYSRGYEQYV.

The CDR3 here is CASSIAPRATYNEQFF. The CDR3 DNA follows: TGTGCCAGTAGTATAGCTCCCAGGGCGACCTACAATGAGCAGTTCTTC. The chain uses TRBV19 and TRBJ2-1; weak D call: TRBD1 (5 bases). The CDR3 spans 16 residues. Trimming pared 1 base from V and 2 bases from J, leaving 12 bases between. Germline CDR1 is LNHDA and CDR2 is SQIVND (reference sequence). Full variable domain (missing parts from reference TRBV19 and TRBJ2-1): DGGITQSPKYLFRKEGQNVTLSCEQNLNHDAMYWYRQDPGQGLRLIYYSQIVNDFQKGDIAEGYSVSREKKESFPLTVTSAQKNPTAFYLCASSIAPRATYNEQFFGPGTRLTVL.

The rearrangement uses TRBV7-5 and TRBJ2-1; the table gives TRBD2 as D, unverified against the DNA. TRBV7-5 is reported as a pseudogene. The CDR3 runs to 15 residues. Here the CDR3 reads CASSLGFSGSNEQFF. In DNA form, the CDR3 reads TGTGCCAGCAGCTTAGGGTTTAGCGGGAGTAATGAGCAGTTCTTC.

The chain carries TRBV11-3 and TRBJ1-5, with D unresolved. The CDR3 contains 15 residues. Germline values: CDR1 SGHNT, CDR2 YENEEA. Trimming took 0 bases from V and 2 from J, leaving 8 bases between them. The chain's CDR3 is CASSLDWQGNQPQHF. Here the CDR3 DNA reads TGTGCCAGCAGCTTAGACTGGCAGGGCAATCAGCCCCAGCATTTT.

The chain recombines TRBV18 with TRBJ2-7; D may be TRBD2 (6 bases). The ends were cut back, 5 bases at V and 0 bases at J, with 8 bases in the middle. The CDR3 has 13 amino acids. Per the germline V gene, CDR1 is KGHSH and CDR2 is LQKENI. The CDR3 bases are TGTGCCAGCTCAGGGGGGAGCTCCTACGAGCAGTACTTC. Translation gives CASSGGSSYEQYF. Based on the CDR3 plus reference TRBV18 and TRBJ2-7, the full variable domain is NAGVMQNPRHLVRRRGQEARLRCSPMKGHSHVYWYRQLPEEGLKFMVYLQKENIIDESGMPKERFSAEFPKEGPSILRIQQVVRGDSAAYFCASSGGSSYEQYFGPGTRLTVT.

The rearrangement joins TRBV6-8 to TRBJ1-2, with a possible D match to TRBD1 (5 bases). Germline V gene sequence: CDR1 MNHGY, CDR2 SAAAGT. The CDR3 sequence is 14 residues long. The ends were cut back, 6 bases at V and 8 bases at J, with 19 bases in the middle. The CDR3 sequence: CASSFGQAHRGYTF. DNA for the CDR3: TGTGCCAGCAGCTTTGGACAAGCCCACCGCGGCTACACCTTC.

This chain uses TRBV11-3 with TRBJ2-2, with D tentatively TRBD1 (5 bases). There are 14 residues in the CDR3. The germline V gene has CDR1 SGHNT and CDR2 YENEEA. The V end lost 3 bases, the J end lost 4 bases, and 9 bases lay between the germline ends. The CDR3 sequence is CASSFKGFTGELFF. The CDR3 coding sequence is TGTGCCAGCAGCTTTAAGGGGTTCACCGGGGAGCTGTTTTTT.

The table lists this clone with a count of one. The rearrangement uses TRBV11-3 and TRBJ1-1; 7 bases are shared with TRBD1. The germline V gene has CDR1 SGHNT and CDR2 YENEEA. The CDR3 spans 15 residues. V lost 2 bases and J lost 5; bases outside the gene matches: 8. The CDR3 sequence is CASSLTPTGRTEAFF. For the CDR3, the DNA is TGTGCCAGCAGCTTAACCCCGACAGGGAGAACTGAAGCTTTCTTT.

V is TRBV5-1 and J is TRBJ2-4; the D gene is possibly TRBD1 (5 bases). Looked up from germline, CDR1 is SGHRS and CDR2 is YFSETQ. Between the trimmed V and J ends, which lost 4 bases and 6 bases, there was a span of 14 bases. CDR3 length: 14 amino acids. The CDR3 DNA is TGCGCCAGCAGCGTCCAGGGAAGGGGAAACATTCAGTACTTC. Translating it yields CASSVQGRGNIQYF.

There are a few counts of this clone. The V and J genes are TRBV28 and TRBJ2-3, with no clear D. The V gene's germline CDR1 is MDHEN and CDR2 SYDVKM. CDR3 length: 18 amino acids. V was cut by 6 bases and J by 1 base, with 23 bases left in between. This CDR3 reads CASSPPALSPRRTDTQYF. DNA of the CDR3: TGTGCCAGCAGCCCACCCGCCTTGTCCCCCCGCCGCACAGATACGCAGTATTTT. Full variable domain (rest looked up from reference TRBV28 and TRBJ2-3): DVKVTQSSRYLVKRTGEKVFLECVQDMDHENMFWYRQDPGLGLRLIYFSYDVKMKEKGDIPEGYSVSREKKERFSLILESASTNQTSMYLCASSPPALSPRRTDTQYFGPGTRLTVL.

J is TRBJ1-6 and V is TRBV6-8, with D perhaps matching TRBD1 (6 bases). This CDR3 is 15 amino acids long. Trimming left V 3 bases short and J 4 bases short, with 10 bases between. Germline loops: CDR1 MNHGY, CDR2 SAAAGT. The chain's CDR3 is CASSYRGPYNSPLHF. For the CDR3, the DNA is TGTGCCAGCAGTTATCGGGGGCCGTATAATTCACCCCTCCACTTT.

The chain uses TRBV19 and TRBJ2-1, with 8 bases identical to TRBD2. V lost 8 bases, J lost 7 bases, and 10 bases stayed unmatched. The CDR3 contains 14 residues. Germline V gene sequence: CDR1 LNHDA, CDR2 SQIVND (reference sequence). In DNA, the CDR3 is TGTGCCAGTTCGGGGGGGCGCCGTGGGAATGAGCAGTTCTTC. As protein: CASSGGRRGNEQFF.

The V and J genes are TRBV11-3 and TRBJ1-4; a weak D match, TRBD1 (5 bases). There are 16 residues in the CDR3. Trimming cost V 2 bases and J 0 bases, with 10 bases left between them. CDR1 is SGHNT, CDR2 YENEEA, per germline. The CDR3 DNA is TGTGCCAGCAGCTTAATCAGGGTCACAACTAATGAAAAACTGTTTTTT. Encoded protein: CASSLIRVTTNEKLFF.

J is TRBJ2-3 and V is TRBV15, with D uncertain. Per the germline V gene, CDR1 is LNHNV and CDR2 is YYDKDF (reference sequence). Trimming removed 1 base at V and 2 bases at J, with 7 bases between. There are 14 residues in the CDR3. The CDR3 region is CATSRGGYTDTQYF. CDR3 coding DNA: TGTGCCACCAGCAGAGGCGGATACACAGATACGCAGTATTTT.

V usage is TRBV5-1 and J usage is TRBJ2-5, with D hard to call. This CDR3 contains 14 residues. The germline V gene encodes CDR1 SGHRS and CDR2 YFSETQ. The V end lost 0 bases, the J end lost 5 bases, and 11 bases lay between the germline ends. Written as DNA, the CDR3 is TGCGCCAGCAGCTTGGATCCTGGGCGGGAGACCCAGTACTTC. This sequence encodes CASSLDPGRETQYF.

The chain is built from TRBV30 and TRBJ1-2; weak D call: TRBD1 (5 bases). Deletions cut 0 bases from V and 6 bases from J, with 11 bases between. This CDR3 contains 13 residues. In germline, CDR1 is GTSNPN, CDR2 SVGIG (reference sequence). The CDR3 DNA sequence: TGTGCCTGGAGTGTTGGGGGTAATCATGGCTACACCTTC. Protein product: CAWSVGGNHGYTF.

This clone was seen a few times. This sequence joins TRBV6-8 and TRBJ2-2; 13 bases line up with TRBD2. CDR1 and CDR2 (germline): MNHGY, SAAAGT. There are 15 residues in the CDR3. After removal of 6 bases from V and 7 bases from J, the junction contained 5 bases not matched to a gene. The CDR3 bases are TGTGCCAGCAGCGGGACTAGCGGGGTTAACGGGGAGCTGTTTTTT. Protein product: CASSGTSGVNGELFF.

The chain employs TRBV23-1 and TRBJ2-7; TRBD1 aligns across 10 bases. TRBV23-1 is given ORF status, its function remaining uncertain. The J segment lost 3 bases and the V segment lost 7 bases, leaving 9 bases of the junction unmatched. This CDR3 contains 15 residues. CDR3: CASTLDRGDHYEQYV. In DNA, the CDR3 is TGCGCCAGCACGTTGGACAGGGGGGATCACTACGAGCAGTACGTC.

The chain recombines TRBV28 with TRBJ2-2, with a possible D match to TRBD1 (5 bases). Germline lookup yields CDR1 MDHEN and CDR2 SYDVKM. V lost 4 bases, J lost 1 base, and 10 bases lay in between. The CDR3 length is 15 residues. The CDR3 DNA sequence: TGTGCCAGCAGTTCCGGACACTTGAACACCGGGGAGCTGTTTTTT. Protein product: CASSSGHLNTGELFF.